This T cell receptor (beta chain) was identified during a study of blood T cell repertoires in COVID-19. Whole-study context: Acute and convalescent COVID-19 specimens originated in the United States, Italy and Spain. Nucleic acid was either cDNA or gDNA, and it came from T cells, B-cell-depleted T cells, or PBMCs.

Original processing methods: The assay estimated nucleated cells by amplifying reference gene primers. The table came from immunoSEQ multiplex PCR; TCRdb's copy has only in-frame clones and leaves some out. Clonal size and the V and J genes are those of that table, whereas D and trimming came from the DNA. This table has approximately 240,000 clones, about 88% appearing once. The CDR3 is 17 residues long. Germline loops: CDR1 SEHNR, CDR2 FQNEAQ (reference sequence). The junction had 13 bases not matched to a gene; V was cut back by 0 bases and J by 8 bases. The chain combines TRBV7-9 with TRBJ1-3; 7 bases align to TRBD1. Material: peripheral blood. This clonotype was sampled from a woman aged 40 to 50 who had recovered from COVID-19. The CDR3 reads CASSLAITRQGIDTIYF. DNA of the CDR3: TGTGCCAGCAGCTTAGCCATTACCCGACAGGGTATAGACACCATATATTTT.